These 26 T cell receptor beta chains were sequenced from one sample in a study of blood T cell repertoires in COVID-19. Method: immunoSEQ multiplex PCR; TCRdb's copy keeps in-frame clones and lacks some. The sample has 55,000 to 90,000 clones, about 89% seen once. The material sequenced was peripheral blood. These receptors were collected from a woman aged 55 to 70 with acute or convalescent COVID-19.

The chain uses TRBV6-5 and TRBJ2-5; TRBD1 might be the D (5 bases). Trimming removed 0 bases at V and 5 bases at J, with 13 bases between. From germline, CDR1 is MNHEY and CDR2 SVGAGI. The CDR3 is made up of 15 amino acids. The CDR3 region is CASSYSQGFLETQYF. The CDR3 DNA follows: TGTGCCAGCAGTTACTCTCAGGGTTTTCTGGAGACCCAGTACTTC.

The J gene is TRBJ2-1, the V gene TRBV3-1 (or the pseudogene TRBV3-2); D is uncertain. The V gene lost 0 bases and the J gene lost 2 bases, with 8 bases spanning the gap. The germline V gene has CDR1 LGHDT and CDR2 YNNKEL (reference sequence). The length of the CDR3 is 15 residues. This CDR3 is CASSQDLVPYNEQFF. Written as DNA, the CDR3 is TGTGCCAGCAGCCAAGATCTCGTTCCCTACAATGAGCAGTTCTTC.

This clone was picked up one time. The CDR3 protein is CASSQETSGGTDTQYF. As DNA, the CDR3 is TGTGCCAGCAGCCAAGAAACGAGCGGGGGGACAGATACGCAGTATTTT. The chain couples TRBV4-2 to TRBJ2-3, with TRBD2 matching over 9 bases. The junction had 4 bases not matched to a gene; V was cut back by 0 bases and J by 3 bases. CDR1 is LGHNA and CDR2 is YNFKEQ in the germline V gene. The length of the CDR3 is 16 residues.

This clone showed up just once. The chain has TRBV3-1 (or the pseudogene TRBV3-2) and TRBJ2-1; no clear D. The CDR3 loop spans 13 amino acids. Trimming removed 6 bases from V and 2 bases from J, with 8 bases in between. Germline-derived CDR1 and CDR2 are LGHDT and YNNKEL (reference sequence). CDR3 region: CASSLGAYNEQFF. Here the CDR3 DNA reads TGTGCCAGCAGTCTCGGTGCCTACAATGAGCAGTTCTTC.

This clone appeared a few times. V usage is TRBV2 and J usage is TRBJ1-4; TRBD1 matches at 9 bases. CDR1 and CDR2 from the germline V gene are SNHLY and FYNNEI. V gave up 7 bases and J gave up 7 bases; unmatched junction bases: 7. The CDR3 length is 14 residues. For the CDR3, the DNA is TGTGCCAGCAACCAGGACAGGGGAAGTGAAAAACTGTTTTTT. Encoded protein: CASNQDRGSEKLFF.

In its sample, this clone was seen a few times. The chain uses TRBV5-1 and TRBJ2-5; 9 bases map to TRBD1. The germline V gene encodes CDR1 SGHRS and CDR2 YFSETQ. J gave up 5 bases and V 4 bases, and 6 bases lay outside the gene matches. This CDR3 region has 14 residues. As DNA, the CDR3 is TGCGCCAGCAGCCTCCACAGGGGGCTGGAGACCCAGTACTTC. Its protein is CASSLHRGLETQYF.

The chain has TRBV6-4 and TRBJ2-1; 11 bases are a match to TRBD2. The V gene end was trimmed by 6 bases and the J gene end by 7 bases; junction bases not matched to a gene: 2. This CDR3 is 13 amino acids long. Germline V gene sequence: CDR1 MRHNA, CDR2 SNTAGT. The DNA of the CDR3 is TGTGCCAGCAGGGCTAGCGGGGGGAATGAGCAGTTCTTC. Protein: CASRASGGNEQFF.

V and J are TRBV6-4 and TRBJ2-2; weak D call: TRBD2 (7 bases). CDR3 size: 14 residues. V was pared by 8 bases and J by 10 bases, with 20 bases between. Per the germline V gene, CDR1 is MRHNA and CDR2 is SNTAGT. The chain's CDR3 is CASRRDAGAEELFF. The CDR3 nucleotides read TGTGCCAGCCGGAGGGACGCGGGGGCAGAGGAGCTGTTTTTT.

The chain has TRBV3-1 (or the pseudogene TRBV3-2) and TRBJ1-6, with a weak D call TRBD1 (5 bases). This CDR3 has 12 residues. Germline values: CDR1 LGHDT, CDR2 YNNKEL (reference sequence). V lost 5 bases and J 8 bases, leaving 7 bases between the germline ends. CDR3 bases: TGTGCCAGCAGCTGGGGGGATTCACCCCTCCACTTT. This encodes CASSWGDSPLHF.

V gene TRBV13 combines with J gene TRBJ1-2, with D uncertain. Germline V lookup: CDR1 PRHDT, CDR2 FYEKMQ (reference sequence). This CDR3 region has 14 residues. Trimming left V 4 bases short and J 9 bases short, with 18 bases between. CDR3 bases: TGTGCCAGCAGCTCCAACCTCCACTACGAACGCTACACCTTC. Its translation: CASSSNLHYERYTF.

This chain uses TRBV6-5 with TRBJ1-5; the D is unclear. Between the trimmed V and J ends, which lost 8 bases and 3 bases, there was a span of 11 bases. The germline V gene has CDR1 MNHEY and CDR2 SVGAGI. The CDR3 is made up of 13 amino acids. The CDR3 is CASHREHNQPQHF. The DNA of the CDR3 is TGTGCCAGCCACCGGGAACACAATCAGCCCCAGCATTTT.

The CDR3 DNA sequence: TGTGCCAGCAGCCCCGGGGGGGCGGGGTACAATGAGCAGTTCTTC. It translates to CASSPGGAGYNEQFF. The chain carries TRBV3-1 (or the pseudogene TRBV3-2) and TRBJ2-1, with TRBD2 matching 8 bases. This CDR3 has 15 amino acids. Trimming took 4 bases from V and 4 from J; bases not matched to a gene: 6. Germline values: CDR1 LGHDT, CDR2 YNNKEL (reference sequence).

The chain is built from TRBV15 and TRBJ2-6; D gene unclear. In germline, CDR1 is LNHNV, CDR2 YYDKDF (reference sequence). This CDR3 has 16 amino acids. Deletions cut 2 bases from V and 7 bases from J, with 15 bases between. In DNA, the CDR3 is TGTGCCACCAGCAGAATTGGGCTAATTGGAGCCAACGTCCTGACTTTC. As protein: CATSRIGLIGANVLTF.

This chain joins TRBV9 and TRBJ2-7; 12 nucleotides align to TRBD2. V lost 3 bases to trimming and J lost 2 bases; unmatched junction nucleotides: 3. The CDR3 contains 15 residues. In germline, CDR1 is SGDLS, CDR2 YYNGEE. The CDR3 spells CASSAGLAGTYEQYF. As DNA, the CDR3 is TGTGCCAGCAGCGCCGGACTAGCGGGGACCTACGAGCAGTACTTC.

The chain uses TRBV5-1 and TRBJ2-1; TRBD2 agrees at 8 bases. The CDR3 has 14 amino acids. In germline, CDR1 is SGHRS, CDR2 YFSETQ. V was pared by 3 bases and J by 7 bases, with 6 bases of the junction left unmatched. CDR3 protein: CASSSGTRGNEQFF. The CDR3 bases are TGCGCCAGCAGCTCAGGGACTAGGGGTAATGAGCAGTTCTTC.

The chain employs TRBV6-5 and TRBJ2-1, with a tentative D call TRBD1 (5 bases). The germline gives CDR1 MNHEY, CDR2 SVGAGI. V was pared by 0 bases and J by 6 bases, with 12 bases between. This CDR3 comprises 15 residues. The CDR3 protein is CASSYSVPTGNEQFF. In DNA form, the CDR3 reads TGTGCCAGCAGTTACTCGGTCCCAACAGGCAATGAGCAGTTCTTC.

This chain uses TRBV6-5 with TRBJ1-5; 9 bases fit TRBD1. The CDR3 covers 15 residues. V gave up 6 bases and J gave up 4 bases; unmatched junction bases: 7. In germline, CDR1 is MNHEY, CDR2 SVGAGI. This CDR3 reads CASRPGTGINQPQHF. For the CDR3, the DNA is TGTGCCAGCAGGCCCGGGACAGGGATTAATCAGCCCCAGCATTTT.

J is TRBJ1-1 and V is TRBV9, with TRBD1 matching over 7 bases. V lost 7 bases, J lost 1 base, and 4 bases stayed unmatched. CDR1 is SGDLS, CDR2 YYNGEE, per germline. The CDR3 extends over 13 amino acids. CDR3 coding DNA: TGTGCCAGCGGTACAGGGGAGAACACTGAAGCTTTCTTT. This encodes CASGTGENTEAFF.

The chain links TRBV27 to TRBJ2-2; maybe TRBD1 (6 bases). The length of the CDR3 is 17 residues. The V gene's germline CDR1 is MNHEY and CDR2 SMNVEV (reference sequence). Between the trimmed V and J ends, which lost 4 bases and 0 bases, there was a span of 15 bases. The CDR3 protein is CASSSDRGYANTGELFF. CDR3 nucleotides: TGTGCCAGCAGTTCGGATAGGGGGTACGCGAACACCGGGGAGCTGTTTTTT.

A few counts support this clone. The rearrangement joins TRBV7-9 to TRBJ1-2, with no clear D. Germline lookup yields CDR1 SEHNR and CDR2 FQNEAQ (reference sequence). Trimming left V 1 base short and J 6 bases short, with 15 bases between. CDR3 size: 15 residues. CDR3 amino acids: CASSLEVGGLNGYTF. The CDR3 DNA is TGTGCCAGCAGCTTAGAGGTGGGAGGGCTGAATGGCTACACCTTC.

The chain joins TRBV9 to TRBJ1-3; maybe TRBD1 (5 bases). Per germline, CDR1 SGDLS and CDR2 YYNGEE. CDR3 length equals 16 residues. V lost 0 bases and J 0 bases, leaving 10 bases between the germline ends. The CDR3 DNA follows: TGTGCCAGCAGCGTAGGACAGATTACCTCTGGAAACACCATATATTTT. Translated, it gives CASSVGQITSGNTIYF.

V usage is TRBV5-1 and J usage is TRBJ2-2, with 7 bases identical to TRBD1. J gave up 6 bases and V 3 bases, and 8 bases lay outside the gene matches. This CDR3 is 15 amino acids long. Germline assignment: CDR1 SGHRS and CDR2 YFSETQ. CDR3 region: CASSSIQGGPGELFF. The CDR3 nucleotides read TGCGCCAGCAGCTCAATCCAAGGGGGCCCCGGGGAGCTGTTTTTT.

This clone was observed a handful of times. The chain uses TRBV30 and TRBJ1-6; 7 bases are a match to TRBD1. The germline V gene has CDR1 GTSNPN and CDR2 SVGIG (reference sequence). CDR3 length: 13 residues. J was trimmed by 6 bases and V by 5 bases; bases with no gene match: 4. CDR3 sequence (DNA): TGTGCCTGGGCCGGGACAGCTAATTCACCCCTCCACTTT. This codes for CAWAGTANSPLHF.

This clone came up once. The CDR3 protein is CASSEPVSGANVLTF. The CDR3 nucleotides are TGTGCCAGCAGCGAGCCCGTATCTGGGGCCAACGTCCTGACTTTC. The chain joins TRBV9 to TRBJ2-6; D remains unclear. The CDR3 contains 15 residues. Trimming removed 3 bases at V and 1 base at J, with 8 bases between. Per the germline V gene, CDR1 is SGDLS and CDR2 is YYNGEE.

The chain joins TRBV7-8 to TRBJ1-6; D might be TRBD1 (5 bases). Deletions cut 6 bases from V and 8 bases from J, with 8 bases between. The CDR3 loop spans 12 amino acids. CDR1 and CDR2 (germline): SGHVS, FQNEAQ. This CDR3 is CASSRTHSPLHF. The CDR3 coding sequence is TGTGCCAGCAGTCGGACACATTCACCCCTCCACTTT.

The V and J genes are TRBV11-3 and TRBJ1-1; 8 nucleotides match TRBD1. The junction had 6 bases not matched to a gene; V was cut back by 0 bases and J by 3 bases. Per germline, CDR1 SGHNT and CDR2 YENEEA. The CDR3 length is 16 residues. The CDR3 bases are TGTGCCAGCAGCTTAGATGGGGACAGGAGGGACACTGAAGCTTTCTTT. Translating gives CASSLDGDRRDTEAFF.